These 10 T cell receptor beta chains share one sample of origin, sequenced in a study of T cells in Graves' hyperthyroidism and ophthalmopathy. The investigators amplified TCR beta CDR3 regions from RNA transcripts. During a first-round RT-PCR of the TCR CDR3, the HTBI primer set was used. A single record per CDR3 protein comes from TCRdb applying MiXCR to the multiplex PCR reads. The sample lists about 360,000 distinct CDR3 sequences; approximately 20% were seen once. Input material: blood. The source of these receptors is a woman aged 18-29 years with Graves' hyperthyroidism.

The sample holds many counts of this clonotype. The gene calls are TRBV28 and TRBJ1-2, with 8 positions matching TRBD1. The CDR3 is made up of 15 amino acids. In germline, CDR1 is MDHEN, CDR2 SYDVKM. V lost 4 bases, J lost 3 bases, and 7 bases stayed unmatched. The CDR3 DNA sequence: TGTGCCAGCAGTTCCCGGACAGGGCGCGACTATGGCTACACCTTC. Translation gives CASSSRTGRDYGYTF.

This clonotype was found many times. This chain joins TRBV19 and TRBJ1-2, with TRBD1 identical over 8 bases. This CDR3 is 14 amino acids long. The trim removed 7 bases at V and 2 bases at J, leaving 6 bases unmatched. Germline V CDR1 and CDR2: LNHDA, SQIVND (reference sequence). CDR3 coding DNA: TGTGCCAGTACCTTTTGGGACAGGAACTATGGCTACACCTTC. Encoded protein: CASTFWDRNYGYTF.

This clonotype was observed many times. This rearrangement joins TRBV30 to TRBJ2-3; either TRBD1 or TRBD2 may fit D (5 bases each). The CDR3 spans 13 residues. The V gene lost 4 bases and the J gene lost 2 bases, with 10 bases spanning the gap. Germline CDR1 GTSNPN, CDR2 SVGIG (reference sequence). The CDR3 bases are TGTGCCTGGACCGGGGACGACACAGATACGCAGTATTTT. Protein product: CAWTGDDTDTQYF.

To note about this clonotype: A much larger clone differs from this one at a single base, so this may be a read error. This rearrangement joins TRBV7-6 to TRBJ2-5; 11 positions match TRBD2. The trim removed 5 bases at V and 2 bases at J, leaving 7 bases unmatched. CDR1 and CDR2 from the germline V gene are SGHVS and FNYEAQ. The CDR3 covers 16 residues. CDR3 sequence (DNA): TGTGCCAGCAGCGTACCGACTAGCGGGGCTCAAGAGACCCAGTACTTC. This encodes CASSVPTSGAQETQYF.

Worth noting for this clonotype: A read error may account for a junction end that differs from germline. In DNA, the CDR3 is TGTGCCAGCAGTGACGACGAGGACACCGGGGATCTGTTTTTT. Encoded protein: CASSDDEDTGDLFF. The V call is TRBV6-4, the J call TRBJ2-2; the D call may be TRBD1 or TRBD2 (5 bases each). Germline V gene lookup returns CDR1 MRHNA and CDR2 SNTAGT. This CDR3 has 14 residues.

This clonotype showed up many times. CDR3 amino acids: CASSDRQATQPQHF. The DNA for the CDR3 is TGTGCCAGCAGTGACAGACAAGCAACTCAGCCCCAGCATTTT. The gene calls are TRBV2 and TRBJ1-5, with D unclear. The CDR3 has 14 amino acids. V dropped 3 bases and J dropped 6 bases, with 12 bases sitting between them. Germline V gives CDR1 SNHLY, CDR2 FYNNEI.

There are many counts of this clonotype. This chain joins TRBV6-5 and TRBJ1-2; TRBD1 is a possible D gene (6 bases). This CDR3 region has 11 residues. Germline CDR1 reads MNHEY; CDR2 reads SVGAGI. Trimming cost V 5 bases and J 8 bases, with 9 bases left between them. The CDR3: CASSNREGYTF. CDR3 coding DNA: TGTGCCAGCAGTAACAGGGAAGGCTACACCTTC.

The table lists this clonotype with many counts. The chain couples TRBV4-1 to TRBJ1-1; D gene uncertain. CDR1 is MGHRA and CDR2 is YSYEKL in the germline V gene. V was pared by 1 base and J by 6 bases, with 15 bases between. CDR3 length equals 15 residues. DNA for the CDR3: TGCGCCAGCAGCCAAGTTGGTTCCCTTGTCGCTGAAGCTTTCTTT. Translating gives CASSQVGSLVAEAFF.

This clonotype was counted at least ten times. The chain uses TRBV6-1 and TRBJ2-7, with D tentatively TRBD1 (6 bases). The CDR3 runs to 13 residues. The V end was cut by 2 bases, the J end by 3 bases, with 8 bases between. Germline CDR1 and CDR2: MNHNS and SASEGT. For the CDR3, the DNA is TGTGCCAGCAGTGAACCAGGGGTCTACGAGCAGTACTTC. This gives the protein CASSEPGVYEQYF.

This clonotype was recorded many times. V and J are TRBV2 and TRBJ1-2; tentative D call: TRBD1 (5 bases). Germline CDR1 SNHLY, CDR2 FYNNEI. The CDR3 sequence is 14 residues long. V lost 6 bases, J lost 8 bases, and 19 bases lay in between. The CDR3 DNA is TGTGCCAGCAGCCCGCGGCAGGGAGGTTCGGGCTACACCTTC. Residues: CASSPRQGGSGYTF.